This TCR beta chain was retrieved from a study of monozygotic twins with inflammatory bowel disease. Findings of the study overall: The co-twins with IBD showed lower TCRbeta diversity (inverse Simpson) than their healthy siblings.

The CDR3 extends over 14 amino acids. Per germline, CDR1 SGHRS and CDR2 YFSETQ. After re-calling the 5' RACE reads, TCRdb lists one entry per CDR3 protein, DNA absent. The sample totals about 380,000 distinct CDR3 sequences. As concerns this clonotype: The antigen remains unidentified.

This receptor was obtained from a human donor with ulcerative colitis or Crohn's disease, or a healthy co-twin of an affected twin (not recorded which). Sequenced: blood. This chain joins TRBV5-1 and TRBJ2-7; the TCRdb call, TRBD1, lacks DNA for checking. CDR3 in amino acids: CASSLSWGGSEQYF.